This T cell receptor beta chain appears in the sequencing data of a study of blood T cell repertoires in COVID-19. The overall study: COVID-19 samples, acute and convalescent, were from the United States, Italy and Spain. Sample material is recorded as cDNA or gDNA derived from T cells, B-cell-depleted T cells, or PBMCs.

Those who participated ranged in age from roughly 18 to 90 years and resided in 20 to 25 US areas. The germline V gene encodes CDR1 SGHDT and CDR2 YYEEEE. Trimming took off 3 bases at V and 4 bases at J, with 10 bases between the two ends. The CDR3 has 13 amino acids. Clones were sequenced by immunoSEQ multiplex PCR, and TCRdb holds only the in-frame ones, with some missing. The sample consists of some 400,000 clones, about 89% of them appearing once. The sample comprised PBMCs or T cells enriched from blood (not recorded which). The clonotype was recovered from a man aged 30-40 years who had recovered from COVID-19. J is TRBJ1-2 and V is TRBV5-6; D uncertain. The CDR3 DNA is TGTGCCAGCAGCTCACGGGGATCCTATGGCTACACCTTC. Protein sequence: CASSSRGSYGYTF.